This TCR beta chain was recovered during a study of CD8+ T cells in alopecia areata. The length of the CDR3 is 13 residues. Germline values: CDR1 ENHRY, CDR2 SYGVKD. Study-level points and caveats: Mice gave a clearer picture of TCR sharing than patients did, possibly for HLA-related reasons. Significant decreases in scalp clonality and expanded CD8+ clones followed tofacitinib treatment.

This clone has just a few counts. As yet, its antigen is unknown. Compared with germline, one end of the junction differs, possibly owing to a read error. Treatment given: oral pan-JAK inhibitor, 5-10 mg twice daily. The investigators collected lesional scalp punch biopsies and peripheral blood from alopecia areata patients. Sequencing relied on a cDNA template that was reverse transcribed from extracted RNA. The assay was immunoSEQ multiplex PCR, and TCRdb's table has in-frame clones only and misses some. The profile shows approximately 210,000 clones, roughly 66% of them singletons. The rearrangement joins TRBV10-3 to TRBJ1-1, with a weak D call TRBD1 (5 bases). Sample: CD4+ T cells sorted from blood, taken at week 24, from a patient treated with tofacitinib. This TCR came from a human donor with alopecia areata. The CDR3 DNA reads as TGTGCCATCAGTGGGGACGGAAGGTCTGAGGCTTTCTTT. Its protein product is CAISGDGRSEAFF.